This T cell receptor (beta chain) was obtained from a study of blood T cell repertoires in COVID-19. V shed 5 bases, J shed 5 bases, and the junction held 10 bases outside the gene matches. This CDR3 comprises 15 residues. Germline V CDR1 and CDR2: SGHTA, FQGNSA. Original methodology: Amplification of reference gene primers was used by the study to estimate nucleated cell counts. Using immunoSEQ multiplex PCR, the repertoire was profiled, and TCRdb retains in-frame clones only, with some absent. Clone size and the V and J calls come from that table; the DNA yielded D and trimming. The table shows some 75,000 clones, with around 76% occurring only once.

The sample comprised peripheral blood. This chain joins TRBV7-2 and TRBJ2-7, with 9 bases fitting TRBD1. This sequence originates from a woman older than 75 with active or convalescent COVID-19. This CDR3 reads CASSLTGGRDDEQYF. CDR3 nucleotides: TGTGCCAGCAGCCTTACAGGGGGCCGAGACGACGAGCAGTACTTC.